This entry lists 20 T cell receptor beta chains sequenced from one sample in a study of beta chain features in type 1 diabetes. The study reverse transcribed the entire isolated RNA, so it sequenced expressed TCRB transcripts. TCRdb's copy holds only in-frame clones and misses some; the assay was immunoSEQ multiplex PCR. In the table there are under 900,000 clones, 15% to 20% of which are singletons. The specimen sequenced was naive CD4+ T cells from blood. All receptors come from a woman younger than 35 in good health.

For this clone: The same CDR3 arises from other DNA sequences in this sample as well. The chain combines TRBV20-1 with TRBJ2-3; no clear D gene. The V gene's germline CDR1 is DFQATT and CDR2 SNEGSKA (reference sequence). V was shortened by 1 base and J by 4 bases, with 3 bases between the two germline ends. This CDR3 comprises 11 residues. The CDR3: CSARVADTQYF. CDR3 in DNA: TGCAGTGCTAGAGTGGCAGATACGCAGTATTTT.

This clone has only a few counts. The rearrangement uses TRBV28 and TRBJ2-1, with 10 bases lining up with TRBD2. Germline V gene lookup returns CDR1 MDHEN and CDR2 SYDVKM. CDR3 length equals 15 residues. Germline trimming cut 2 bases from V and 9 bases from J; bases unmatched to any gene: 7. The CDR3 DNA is TGTGCCAGCAGTTTACTCCCTAGCGGGGGTGCTGAGCAGTTCTTC. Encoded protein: CASSLLPSGGAEQFF.

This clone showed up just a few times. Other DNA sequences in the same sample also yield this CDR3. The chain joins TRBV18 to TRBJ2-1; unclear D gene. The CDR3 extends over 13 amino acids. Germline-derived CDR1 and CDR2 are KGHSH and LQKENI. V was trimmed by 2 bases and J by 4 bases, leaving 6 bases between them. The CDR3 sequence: CASSPTLYNEQFF. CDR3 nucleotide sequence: TGTGCCAGCTCACCAACCCTGTACAATGAGCAGTTCTTC.

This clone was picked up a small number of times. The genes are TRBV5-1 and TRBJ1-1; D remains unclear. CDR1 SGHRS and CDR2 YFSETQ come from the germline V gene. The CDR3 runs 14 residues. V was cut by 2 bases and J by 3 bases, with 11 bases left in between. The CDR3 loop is CASSLAREDTEAFF. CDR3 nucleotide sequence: TGCGCCAGCAGCTTAGCGCGGGAGGACACTGAAGCTTTCTTT.

For the CDR3, the DNA is TGTGCCAGCAGCTTATCCCCGGACACCGGGGAGCTGTTTTTT. This translates into CASSLSPDTGELFF. V is TRBV7-9 and J is TRBJ2-2; D is undetermined. The CDR3 is made up of 14 amino acids. Germline V gene data show CDR1 as SEHNR and CDR2 as FQNEAQ (reference sequence). The V end was cut by 2 bases, the J end by 3 bases, with 7 bases between. The full variable domain, its missing parts supplied by reference TRBV7-9 and TRBJ2-2, is DTGVSQNPRHKITKRGQNVTFRCDPISEHNRLYWYRQTLGQGPEFLTYFQNEAQLEKSRLLSDRFSAERPKGSFSTLEIQRTEQGDSAMYLCASSLSPDTGELFFGEGSRLTVL.

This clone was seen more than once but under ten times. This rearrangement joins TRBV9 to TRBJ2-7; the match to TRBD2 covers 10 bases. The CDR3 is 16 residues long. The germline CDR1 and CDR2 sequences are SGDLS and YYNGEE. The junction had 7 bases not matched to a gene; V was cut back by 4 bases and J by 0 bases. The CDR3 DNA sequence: TGTGCCAGCAGCACAGGGACTAGCGCGAACTCCTACGAGCAGTACTTC. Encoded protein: CASSTGTSANSYEQYF.

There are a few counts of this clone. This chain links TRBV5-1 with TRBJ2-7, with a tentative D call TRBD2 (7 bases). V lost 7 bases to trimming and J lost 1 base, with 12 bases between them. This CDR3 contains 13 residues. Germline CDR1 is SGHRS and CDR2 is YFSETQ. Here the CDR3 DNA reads TGCGCCAGCGGGACTACAGGGTCCTACGAGCAGTACTTC. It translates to CASGTTGSYEQYF. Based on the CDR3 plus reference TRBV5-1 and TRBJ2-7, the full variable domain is KAGVTQTPRYLIKTRGQQVTLSCSPISGHRSVSWYQQTPGQGLQFLFEYFSETQRNKGNFPGRFSGRQFSNSRSEMNVSTLELGDSALYLCASGTTGSYEQYFGPGTRLTVT.

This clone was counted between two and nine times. The chain's CDR3 is CTSSGPGDNEQFF. CDR3 coding DNA: TGCACCAGCAGCGGGCCAGGTGACAATGAGCAGTTCTTC. J is TRBJ2-1 and V is TRBV1; the D call in the table, TRBD1, was not verified against the DNA. TRBV1 is described as a pseudogene. CDR3 length equals 13 residues.

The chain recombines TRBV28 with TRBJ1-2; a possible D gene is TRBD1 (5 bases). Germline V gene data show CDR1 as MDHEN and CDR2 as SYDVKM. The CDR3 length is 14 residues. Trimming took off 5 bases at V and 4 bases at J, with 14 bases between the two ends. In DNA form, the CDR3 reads TGTGCCAGCAGTGGACACACTAACGTCTATGGCTACACCTTC. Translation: CASSGHTNVYGYTF.

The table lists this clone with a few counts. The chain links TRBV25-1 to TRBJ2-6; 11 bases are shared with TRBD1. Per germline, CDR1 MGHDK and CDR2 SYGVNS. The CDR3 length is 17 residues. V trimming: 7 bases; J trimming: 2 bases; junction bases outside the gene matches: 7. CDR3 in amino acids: CASTEGQGAAGANVLTF. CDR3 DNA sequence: TGTGCCAGCACCGAAGGACAGGGGGCTGCTGGGGCCAACGTCCTGACTTTC.

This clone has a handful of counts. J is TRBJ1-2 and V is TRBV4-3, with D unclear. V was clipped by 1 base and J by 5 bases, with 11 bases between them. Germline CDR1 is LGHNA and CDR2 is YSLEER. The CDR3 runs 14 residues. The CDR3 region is CASSQADGPYGYTF. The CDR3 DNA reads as TGCGCCAGCAGCCAAGCCGACGGCCCGTATGGCTACACCTTC.

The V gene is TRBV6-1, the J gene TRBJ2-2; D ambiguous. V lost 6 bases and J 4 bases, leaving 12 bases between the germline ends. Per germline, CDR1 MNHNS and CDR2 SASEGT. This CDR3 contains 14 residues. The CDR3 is CASSTAPSTGELFF. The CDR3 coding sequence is TGTGCCAGCAGCACCGCACCGAGCACCGGGGAGCTGTTTTTT.

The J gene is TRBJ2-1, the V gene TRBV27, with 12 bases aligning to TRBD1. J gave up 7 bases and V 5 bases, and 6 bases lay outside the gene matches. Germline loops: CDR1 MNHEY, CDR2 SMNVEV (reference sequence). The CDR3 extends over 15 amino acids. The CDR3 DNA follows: TGTGCCAGCAGTCGATCGGGACAGGGGGCTAATGAGCAGTTCTTC. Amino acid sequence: CASSRSGQGANEQFF.

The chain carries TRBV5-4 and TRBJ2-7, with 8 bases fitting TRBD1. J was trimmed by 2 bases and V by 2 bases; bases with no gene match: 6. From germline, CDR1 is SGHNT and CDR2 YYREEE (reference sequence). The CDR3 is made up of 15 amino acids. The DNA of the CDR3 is TGTGCCAGCAGCTTCCAGGGACAGGTCACCTACGAGCAGTACTTC. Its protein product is CASSFQGQVTYEQYF.

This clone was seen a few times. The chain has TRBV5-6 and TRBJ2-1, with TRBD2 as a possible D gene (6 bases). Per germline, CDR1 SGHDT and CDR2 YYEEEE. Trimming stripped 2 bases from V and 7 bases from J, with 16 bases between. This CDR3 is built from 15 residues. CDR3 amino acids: CASSFAGPRGNEQFF. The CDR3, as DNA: TGTGCCAGCAGCTTCGCGGGGCCACGTGGGAATGAGCAGTTCTTC.

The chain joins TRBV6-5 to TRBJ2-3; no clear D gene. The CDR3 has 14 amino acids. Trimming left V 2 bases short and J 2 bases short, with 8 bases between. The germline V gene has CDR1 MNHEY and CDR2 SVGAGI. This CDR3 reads CASSYGVTTDTQYF. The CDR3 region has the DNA TGTGCCAGCAGTTACGGGGTCACCACAGATACGCAGTATTTT.

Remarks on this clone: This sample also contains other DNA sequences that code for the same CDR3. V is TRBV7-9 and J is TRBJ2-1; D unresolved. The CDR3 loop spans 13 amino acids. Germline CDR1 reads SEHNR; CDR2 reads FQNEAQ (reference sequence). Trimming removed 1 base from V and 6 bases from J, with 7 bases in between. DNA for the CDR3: TGTGCCAGCAGCTTAGGAGGTCGCAATGAGCAGTTCTTC. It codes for CASSLGGRNEQFF. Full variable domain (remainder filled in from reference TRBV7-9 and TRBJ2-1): DTGVSQNPRHKITKRGQNVTFRCDPISEHNRLYWYRQTLGQGPEFLTYFQNEAQLEKSRLLSDRFSAERPKGSFSTLEIQRTEQGDSAMYLCASSLGGRNEQFFGPGTRLTVL.

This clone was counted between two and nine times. Here the CDR3 reads CASSFSGFYNEQFF. In DNA, the CDR3 is TGTGCCAGCAGCTTCTCAGGGTTTTACAATGAGCAGTTCTTC. The chain uses TRBV11-2 and TRBJ2-1, with D tentatively TRBD1 (5 bases). Germline values: CDR1 SGHAT, CDR2 FQNNGV. Trimming stripped 3 bases from V and 4 bases from J, with 10 bases between. This CDR3 spans 14 amino acids.

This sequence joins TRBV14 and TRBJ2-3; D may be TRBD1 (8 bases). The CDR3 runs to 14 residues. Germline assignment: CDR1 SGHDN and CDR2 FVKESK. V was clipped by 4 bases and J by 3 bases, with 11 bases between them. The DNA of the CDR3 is TGTGCCAGCAGCCCACAGGGGGGGACAGATACGCAGTATTTT. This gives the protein CASSPQGGTDTQYF.

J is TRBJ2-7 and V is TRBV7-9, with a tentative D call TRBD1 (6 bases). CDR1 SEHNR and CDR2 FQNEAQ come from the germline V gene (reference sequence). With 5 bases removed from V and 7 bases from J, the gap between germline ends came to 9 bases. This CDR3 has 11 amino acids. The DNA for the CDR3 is TGTGCCAGCAGCCAACAGGGTGAGCAGTACTTC. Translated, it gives CASSQQGEQYF.